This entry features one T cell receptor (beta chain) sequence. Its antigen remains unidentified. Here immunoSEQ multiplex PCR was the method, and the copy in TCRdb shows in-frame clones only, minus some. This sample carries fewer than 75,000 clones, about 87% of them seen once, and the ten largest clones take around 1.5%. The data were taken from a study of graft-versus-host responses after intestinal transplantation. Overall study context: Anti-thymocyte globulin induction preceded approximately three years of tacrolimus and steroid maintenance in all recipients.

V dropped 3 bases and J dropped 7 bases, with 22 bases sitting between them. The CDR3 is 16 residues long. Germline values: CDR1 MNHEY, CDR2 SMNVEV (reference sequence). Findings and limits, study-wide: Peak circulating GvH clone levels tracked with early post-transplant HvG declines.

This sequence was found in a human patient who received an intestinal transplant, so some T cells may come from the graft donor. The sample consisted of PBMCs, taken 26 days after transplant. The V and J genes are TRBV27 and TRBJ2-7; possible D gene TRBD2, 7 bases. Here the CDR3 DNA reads TGTGCCAGCAGTTTGGGGAGGGGAGGGGGTGTGGGGGAGCAGTACTTC. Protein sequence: CASSLGRGGGVGEQYF.